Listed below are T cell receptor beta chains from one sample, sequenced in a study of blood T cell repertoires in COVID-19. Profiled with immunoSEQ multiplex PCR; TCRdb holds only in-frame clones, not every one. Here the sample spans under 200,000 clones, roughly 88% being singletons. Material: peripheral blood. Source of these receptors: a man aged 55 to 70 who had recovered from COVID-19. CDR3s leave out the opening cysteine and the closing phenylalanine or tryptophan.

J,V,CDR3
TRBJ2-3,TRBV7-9,ASSLTHLAGGTDTQY
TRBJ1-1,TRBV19,ASRSQVGGTEAF
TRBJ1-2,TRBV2,ASMGDRGARGYT
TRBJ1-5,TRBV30,AWREQINQPQH
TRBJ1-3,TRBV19,ASGSPTGAPSGNTIY
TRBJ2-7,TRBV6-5,ASSYVRSYEQY
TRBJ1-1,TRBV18,ASSKQGQGNTEAF
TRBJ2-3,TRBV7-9,ASSLVRRVSTDTQY
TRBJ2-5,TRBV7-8,ASSVEAGGETQY
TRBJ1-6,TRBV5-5,ASSFEGQGTPLH
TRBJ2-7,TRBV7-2,ASSSRTGPAYEQY
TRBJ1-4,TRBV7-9,ASTRSGGATNEKLF
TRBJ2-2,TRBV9,ASSVQPLRGNTGELF
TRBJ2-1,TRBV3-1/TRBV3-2,ASRKGARPYNEQF
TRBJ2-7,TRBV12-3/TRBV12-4,ASSPDSNEQY
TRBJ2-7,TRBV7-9,ASSPSGVLLYEQY
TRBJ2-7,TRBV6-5,ASNDRDSQY
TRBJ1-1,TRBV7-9,ASSPRDRINTEAF
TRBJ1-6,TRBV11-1,ASSLSLAGDSPLH
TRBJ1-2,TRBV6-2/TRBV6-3,ASSYRGDSNYGYT
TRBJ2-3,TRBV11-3,ASSPRGDTQY
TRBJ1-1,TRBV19,ASSSGSTGDPYEAF
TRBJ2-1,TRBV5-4,ASSPGTSGGALEQF
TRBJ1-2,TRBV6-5,ASSSDRGRYGYT
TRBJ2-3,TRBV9,ASSAARGTGTDTQY
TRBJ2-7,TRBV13,ASSLGTGEQY
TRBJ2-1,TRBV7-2,ASSLSPLVGRANEQF
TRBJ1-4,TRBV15,ATSRDSGGGEKLF
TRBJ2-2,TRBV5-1,ASSRQGNTGELF
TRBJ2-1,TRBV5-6,ASSSQGAQF
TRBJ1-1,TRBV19,ASSPPRMNTEAF
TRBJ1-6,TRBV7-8,ASSFRGNDSPLH
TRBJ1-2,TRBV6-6,ASSYPGFDGYT
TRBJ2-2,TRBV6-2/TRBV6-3,ASSFNRGLSTGELF
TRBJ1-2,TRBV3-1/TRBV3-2,ASSPGTGEYGYT
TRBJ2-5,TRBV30,AWSWTGALETQY
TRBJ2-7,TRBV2,ASSGQGVYEQY
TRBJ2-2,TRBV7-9,ASTHPGLQTGELF
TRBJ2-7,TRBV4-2,ASSQDLGREQY
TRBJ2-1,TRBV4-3,ASSQEAGGLDEQF
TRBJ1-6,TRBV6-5,ASSYSDRAYNSPLH
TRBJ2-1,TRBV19,ATVDRGQRNEQF
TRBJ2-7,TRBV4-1,ASSQGGGAYEQY
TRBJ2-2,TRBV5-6,ASSLYGGDTGELF
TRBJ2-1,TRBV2,ASSEGTSVAGSGNEQF
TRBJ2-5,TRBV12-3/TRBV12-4,ASSKGARETQY
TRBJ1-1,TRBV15,ATTSRRDRNTEAF
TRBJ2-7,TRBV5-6,ASSFLSGTGDNEQY
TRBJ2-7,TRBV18,ASSPDSASLYEQY
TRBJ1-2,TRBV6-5,ASSYGPIYGYT